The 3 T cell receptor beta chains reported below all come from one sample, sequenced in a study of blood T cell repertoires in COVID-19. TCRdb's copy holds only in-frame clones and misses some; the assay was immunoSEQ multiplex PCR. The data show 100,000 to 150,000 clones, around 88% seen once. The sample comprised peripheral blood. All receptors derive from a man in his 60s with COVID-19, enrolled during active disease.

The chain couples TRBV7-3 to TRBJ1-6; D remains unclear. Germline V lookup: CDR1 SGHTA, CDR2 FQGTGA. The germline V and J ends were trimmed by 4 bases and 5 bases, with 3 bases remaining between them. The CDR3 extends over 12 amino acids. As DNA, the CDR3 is TGTGCCAGCAGCTACAATAATTCACCCCTCCACTTT. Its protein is CASSYNNSPLHF. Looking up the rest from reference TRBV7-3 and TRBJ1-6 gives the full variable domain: GAGVSQTPSNKVTEKGKYVELRCDPISGHTALYWYRQSLGQGPEFLIYFQGTGAADDSGLPNDRFFAVRPEGSVSTLKIQRTERGDSAVYLCASSYNNSPLHFGNGTRLTVT.

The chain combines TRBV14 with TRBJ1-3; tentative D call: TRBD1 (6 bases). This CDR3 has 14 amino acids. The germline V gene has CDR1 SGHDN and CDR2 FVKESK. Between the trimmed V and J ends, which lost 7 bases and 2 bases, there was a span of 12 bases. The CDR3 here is CASTHGTPGNTIYF. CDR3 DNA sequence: TGTGCCAGCACCCACGGGACACCTGGAAACACCATATATTTT.

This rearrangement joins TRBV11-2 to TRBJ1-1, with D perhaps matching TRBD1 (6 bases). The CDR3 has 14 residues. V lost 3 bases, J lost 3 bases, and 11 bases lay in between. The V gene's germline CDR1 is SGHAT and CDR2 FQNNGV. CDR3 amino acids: CASSFLAGDTEAFF. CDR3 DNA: TGTGCCAGCAGCTTTCTGGCAGGGGACACTGAAGCTTTCTTT.